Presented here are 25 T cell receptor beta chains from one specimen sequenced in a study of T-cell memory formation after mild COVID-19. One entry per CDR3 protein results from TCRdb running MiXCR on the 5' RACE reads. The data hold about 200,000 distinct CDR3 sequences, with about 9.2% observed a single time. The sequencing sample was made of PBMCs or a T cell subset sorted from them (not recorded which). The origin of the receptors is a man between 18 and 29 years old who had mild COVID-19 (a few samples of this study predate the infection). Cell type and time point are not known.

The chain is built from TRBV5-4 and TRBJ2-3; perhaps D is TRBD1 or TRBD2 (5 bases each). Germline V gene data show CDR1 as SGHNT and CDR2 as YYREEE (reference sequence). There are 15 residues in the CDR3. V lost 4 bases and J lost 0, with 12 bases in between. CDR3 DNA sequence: TGTGCCAGCAGCCTCGGGGCTTTCAGCACAGATACGCAGTATTTT. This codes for CASSLGAFSTDTQYF. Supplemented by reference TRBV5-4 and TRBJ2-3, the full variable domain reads ETGVTQSPTHLIKTRGQQVTLRCSSQSGHNTVSWYQQALGQGPQFIFQYYREEENGRGNFPPRFSGLQFPNYSSELNVNALELDDSALYLCASSLGAFSTDTQYFGPGTRLTVL.

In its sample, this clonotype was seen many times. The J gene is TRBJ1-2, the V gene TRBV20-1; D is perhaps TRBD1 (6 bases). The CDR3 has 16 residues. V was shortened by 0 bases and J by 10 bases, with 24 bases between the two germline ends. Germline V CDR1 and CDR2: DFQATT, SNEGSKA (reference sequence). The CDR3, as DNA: TGCAGTGCTAGAGAAACACTGGGGGGGCCCTTGCTGGTCTACACCTTC. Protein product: CSARETLGGPLLVYTF.

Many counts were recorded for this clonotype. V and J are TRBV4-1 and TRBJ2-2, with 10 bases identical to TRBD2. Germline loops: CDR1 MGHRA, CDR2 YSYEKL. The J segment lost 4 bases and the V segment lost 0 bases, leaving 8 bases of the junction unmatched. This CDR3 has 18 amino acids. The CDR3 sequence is CASSQDVLAGASTGELFF. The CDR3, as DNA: TGCGCCAGCAGCCAAGATGTGCTAGCGGGGGCGAGCACCGGGGAGCTGTTTTTT.

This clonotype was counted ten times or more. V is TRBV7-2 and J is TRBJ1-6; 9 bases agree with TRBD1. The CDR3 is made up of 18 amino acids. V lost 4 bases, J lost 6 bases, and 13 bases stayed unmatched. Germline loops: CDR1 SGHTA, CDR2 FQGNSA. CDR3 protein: CASSSLPGQGFSNSPLHF. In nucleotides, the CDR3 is TGTGCCAGCAGCTCTCTACCGGGACAGGGATTTTCTAATTCACCCCTCCACTTT.

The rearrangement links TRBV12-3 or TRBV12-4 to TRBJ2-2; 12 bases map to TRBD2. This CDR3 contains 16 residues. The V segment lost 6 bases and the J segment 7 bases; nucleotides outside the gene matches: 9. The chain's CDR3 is CASSDGLAGKDGELFF. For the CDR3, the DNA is TGTGCCAGCAGCGATGGACTAGCGGGGAAAGACGGGGAGCTGTTTTTT.

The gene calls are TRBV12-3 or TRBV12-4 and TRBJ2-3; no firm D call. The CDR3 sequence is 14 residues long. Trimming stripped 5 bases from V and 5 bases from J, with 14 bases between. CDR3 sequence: CASSQEAGKDTQYF. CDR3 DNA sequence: TGTGCCAGCAGTCAAGAGGCCGGCAAAGATACGCAGTATTTT.

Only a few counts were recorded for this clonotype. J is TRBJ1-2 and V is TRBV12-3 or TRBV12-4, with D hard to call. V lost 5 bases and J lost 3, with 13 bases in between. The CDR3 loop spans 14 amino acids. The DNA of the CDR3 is TGTGCCAGCAGTGTGTGGGAGGCGGACTATGGCTACACCTTC. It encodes CASSVWEADYGYTF.

The CDR3 region is CASSQSVLGRGKNIQYF. CDR3 DNA: TGCGCCAGCAGCCAATCAGTTTTAGGACGCGGGAAAAACATTCAGTACTTC. The chain employs TRBV4-1 and TRBJ2-4, with D possibly TRBD2 on 5 matching bases. Germline CDR1 is MGHRA and CDR2 is YSYEKL. V shed 2 bases and J shed 4 bases, with 18 bases lying between them. This CDR3 has 17 amino acids.

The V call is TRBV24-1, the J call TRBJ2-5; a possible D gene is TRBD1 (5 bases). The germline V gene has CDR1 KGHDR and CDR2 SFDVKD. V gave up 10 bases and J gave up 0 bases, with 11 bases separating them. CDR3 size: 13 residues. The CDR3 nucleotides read TGTGCCACGCGACAGTCCAACCAAGAGACCCAGTACTTC. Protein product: CATRQSNQETQYF.

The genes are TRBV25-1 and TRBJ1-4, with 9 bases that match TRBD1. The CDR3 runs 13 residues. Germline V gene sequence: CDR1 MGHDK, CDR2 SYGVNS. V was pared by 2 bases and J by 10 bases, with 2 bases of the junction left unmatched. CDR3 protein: CASSEQDRGKLFF. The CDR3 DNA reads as TGTGCCAGCAGTGAACAGGACAGGGGAAAACTGTTTTTT.

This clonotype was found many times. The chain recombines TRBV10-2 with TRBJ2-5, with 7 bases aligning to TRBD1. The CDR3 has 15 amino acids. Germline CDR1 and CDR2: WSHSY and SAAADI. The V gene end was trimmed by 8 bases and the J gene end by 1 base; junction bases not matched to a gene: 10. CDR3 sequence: CASLEAGGVQETQYF. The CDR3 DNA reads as TGCGCCAGCCTAGAGGCAGGGGGAGTCCAAGAGACCCAGTACTTC.

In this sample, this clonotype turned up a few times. This chain's CDR3 is CASSLDRVRGEQYF. CDR3 nucleotides: TGTGCCAGCAGCTTAGACAGGGTAAGGGGTGAGCAGTACTTC. The genes are TRBV11-2 and TRBJ2-7; maybe TRBD1 (5 bases). Between the trimmed V and J ends, which lost 0 bases and 7 bases, there was a span of 13 bases. The CDR3 has 14 residues. The germline V gene encodes CDR1 SGHAT and CDR2 FQNNGV. The full variable domain, in which reference TRBV11-2 and TRBJ2-7 provide the parts outside the CDR3, is EAGVAQSPRYKIIEKRQSVAFWCNPISGHATLYWYQQILGQGPKLLIQFQNNGVVDDSQLPKDRFSAERLKGVDSTLKIQPAKLEDSAVYLCASSLDRVRGEQYFGPGTRLTVT.

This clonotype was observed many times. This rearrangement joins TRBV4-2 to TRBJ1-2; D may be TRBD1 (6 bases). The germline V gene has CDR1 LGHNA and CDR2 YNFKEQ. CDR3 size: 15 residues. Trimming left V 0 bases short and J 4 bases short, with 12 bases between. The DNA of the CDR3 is TGTGCCAGCAGCCAAGATTCAACAGGGCCCTATGGCTACACCTTC. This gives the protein CASSQDSTGPYGYTF.

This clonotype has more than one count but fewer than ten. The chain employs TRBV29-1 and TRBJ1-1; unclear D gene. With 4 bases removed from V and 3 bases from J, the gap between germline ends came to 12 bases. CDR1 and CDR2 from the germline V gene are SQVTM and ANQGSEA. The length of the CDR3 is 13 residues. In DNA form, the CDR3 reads TGCAGCGTTGTCTCGGGGTTCGACACTGAAGCTTTCTTT. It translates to CSVVSGFDTEAFF. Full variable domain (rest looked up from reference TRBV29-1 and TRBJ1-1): SAVISQKPSRDICQRGTSLTIQCQVDSQVTMMFWYRQQPGQSLTLIATANQGSEATYESGFVIDKFPISRPNLTFSTLTVSNMSPEDSSIYLCSVVSGFDTEAFFGQGTRLTVV.

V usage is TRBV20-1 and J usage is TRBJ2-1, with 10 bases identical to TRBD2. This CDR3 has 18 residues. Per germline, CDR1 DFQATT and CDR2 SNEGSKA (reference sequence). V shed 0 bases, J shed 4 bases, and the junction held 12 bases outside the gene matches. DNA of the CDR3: TGCAGTGCTAGAGATGTCGGGCGGCTAGCGGGGGTTTACAATGAGCAGTTCTTC. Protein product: CSARDVGRLAGVYNEQFF.

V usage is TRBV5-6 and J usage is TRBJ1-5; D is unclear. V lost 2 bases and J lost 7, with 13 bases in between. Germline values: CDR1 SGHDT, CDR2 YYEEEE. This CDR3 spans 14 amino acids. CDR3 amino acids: CASSFGGPQQPQHF. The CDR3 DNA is TGTGCCAGCAGCTTCGGCGGACCCCAACAGCCCCAGCATTTT.

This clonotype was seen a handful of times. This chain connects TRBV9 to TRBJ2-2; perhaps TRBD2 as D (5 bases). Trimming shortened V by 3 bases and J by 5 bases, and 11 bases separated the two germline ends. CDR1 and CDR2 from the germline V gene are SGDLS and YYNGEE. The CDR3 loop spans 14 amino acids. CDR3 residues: CASSAQSGTGELFF. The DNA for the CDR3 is TGTGCCAGCAGCGCCCAGTCGGGAACCGGGGAGCTGTTTTTT.

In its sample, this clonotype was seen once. The CDR3 nucleotides read TGTGCCAGCTCACCCGGGACCGATCGCGGTAGCAATCAGCCCCAGCATTTT. Protein product: CASSPGTDRGSNQPQHF. The rearrangement links TRBV18 to TRBJ1-5; D possibly corresponds to TRBD1 (5 bases). Trimming stripped 3 bases from V and 0 bases from J, with 15 bases between. The CDR3 extends over 17 amino acids. CDR1 and CDR2 (germline): KGHSH, LQKENI. Filled out from reference TRBV18 and TRBJ1-5, the complete variable domain reads NAGVMQNPRHLVRRRGQEARLRCSPMKGHSHVYWYRQLPEEGLKFMVYLQKENIIDESGMPKERFSAEFPKEGPSILRIQQVVRGDSAAYFCASSPGTDRGSNQPQHFGDGTRLSIL.

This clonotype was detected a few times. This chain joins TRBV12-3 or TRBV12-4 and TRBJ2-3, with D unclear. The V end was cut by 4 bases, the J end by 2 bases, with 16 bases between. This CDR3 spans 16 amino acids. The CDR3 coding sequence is TGTGCCAGCAGTTCCTGGATCCTGCCCTCCACAGATACGCAGTATTTT. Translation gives CASSSWILPSTDTQYF.

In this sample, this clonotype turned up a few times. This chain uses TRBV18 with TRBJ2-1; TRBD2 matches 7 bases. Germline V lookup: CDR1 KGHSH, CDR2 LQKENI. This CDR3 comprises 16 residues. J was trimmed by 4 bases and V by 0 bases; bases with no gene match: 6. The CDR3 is CASSPPSGEVYNEQFF. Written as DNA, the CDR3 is TGTGCCAGCTCACCACCCAGCGGGGAGGTATACAATGAGCAGTTCTTC.

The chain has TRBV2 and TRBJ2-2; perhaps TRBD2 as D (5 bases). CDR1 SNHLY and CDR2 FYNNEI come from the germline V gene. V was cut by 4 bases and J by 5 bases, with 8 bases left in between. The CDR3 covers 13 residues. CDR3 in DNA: TGTGCCAGCAGTGTGTGGGAGACCGGGGAGCTGTTTTTT. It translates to CASSVWETGELFF.

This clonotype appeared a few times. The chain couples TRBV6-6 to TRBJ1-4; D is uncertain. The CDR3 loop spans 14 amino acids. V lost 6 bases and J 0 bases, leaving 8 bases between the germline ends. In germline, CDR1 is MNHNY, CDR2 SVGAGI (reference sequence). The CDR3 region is CASSFGATNEKLFF. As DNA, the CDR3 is TGTGCCAGCAGCTTCGGCGCAACTAATGAAAAACTGTTTTTT.

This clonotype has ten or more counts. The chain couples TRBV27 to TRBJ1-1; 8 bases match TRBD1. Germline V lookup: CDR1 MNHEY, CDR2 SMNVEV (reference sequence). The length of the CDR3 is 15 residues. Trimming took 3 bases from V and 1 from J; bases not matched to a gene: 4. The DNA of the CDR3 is TGTGCCAGCAGTTTGTGGGGACAGGCGAACACTGAAGCTTTCTTT. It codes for CASSLWGQANTEAFF.

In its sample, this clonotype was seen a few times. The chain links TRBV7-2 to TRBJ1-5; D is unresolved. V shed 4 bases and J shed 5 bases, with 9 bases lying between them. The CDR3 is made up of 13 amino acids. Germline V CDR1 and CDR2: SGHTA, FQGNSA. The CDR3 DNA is TGTGCCAGCAGCTCCTGGGAGGATCAGCCCCAGCATTTT. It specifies CASSSWEDQPQHF.

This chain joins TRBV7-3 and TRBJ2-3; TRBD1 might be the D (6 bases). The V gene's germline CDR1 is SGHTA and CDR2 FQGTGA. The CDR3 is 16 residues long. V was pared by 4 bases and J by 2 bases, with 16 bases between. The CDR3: CASSYSPDRDTDTQYF. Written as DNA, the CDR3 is TGTGCCAGCAGCTACAGCCCGGACAGAGACACAGATACGCAGTATTTT.